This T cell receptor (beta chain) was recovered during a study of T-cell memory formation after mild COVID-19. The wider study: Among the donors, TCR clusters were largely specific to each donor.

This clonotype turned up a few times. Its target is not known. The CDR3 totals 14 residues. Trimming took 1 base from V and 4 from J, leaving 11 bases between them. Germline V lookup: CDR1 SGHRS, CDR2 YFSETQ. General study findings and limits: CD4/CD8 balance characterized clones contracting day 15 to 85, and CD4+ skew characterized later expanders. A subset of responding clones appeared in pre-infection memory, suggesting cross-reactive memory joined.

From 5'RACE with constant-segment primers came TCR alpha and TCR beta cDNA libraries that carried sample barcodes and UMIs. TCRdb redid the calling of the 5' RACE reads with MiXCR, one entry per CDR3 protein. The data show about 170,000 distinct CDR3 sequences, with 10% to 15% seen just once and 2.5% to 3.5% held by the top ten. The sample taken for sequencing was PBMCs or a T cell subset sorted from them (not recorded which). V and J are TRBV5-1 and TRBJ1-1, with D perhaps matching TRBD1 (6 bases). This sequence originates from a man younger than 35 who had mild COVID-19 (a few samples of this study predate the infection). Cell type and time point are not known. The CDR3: CASSLSGVGTEAFF. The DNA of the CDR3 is TGCGCCAGCAGCTTGTCAGGGGTGGGCACTGAAGCTTTCTTT.